This is a list of T cell receptor beta chains from one sample in a study of blood T cell repertoires in COVID-19. TCRdb keeps only in-frame clones here, not all; method: immunoSEQ multiplex PCR. The sample lists 150,000 to 200,000 clones; 79% were seen once. The sequenced material came from peripheral blood. Receptors were obtained from a man aged 55-75 years with active or convalescent COVID-19. CDR3s include the opening cysteine and the closing phenylalanine or tryptophan. A D gene is named only where the DNA matches it firmly. Clone size, where shown, is once, few, many, or a class for clones that have expanded.

V gene	clone size	D gene	J gene	CDR3 protein	CDR3 DNA
TRBV5-1	-	-	TRBJ2-2	CASLPRGPGANTGELFF	TGCGCCTCTCTCCCTCGGGGCCCAGGGGCGAACACCGGGGAGCTGTTTTTT
TRBV7-2	few	TRBD2	TRBJ2-7	CASSLSSTSGTYEQYF	TGTGCCAGCAGCTTAAGTTCGACTAGCGGGACCTACGAGCAGTACTTC
TRBV10-3	once	TRBD1	TRBJ2-7	CAIGDRQGSYEQYF	TGTGCCATAGGAGATCGACAGGGATCCTACGAGCAGTACTTC
TRBV6-5	few	-	TRBJ1-1	CASSLSRNMNTEAFF	TGTGCCAGCAGTTTATCGCGGAACATGAACACTGAAGCTTTCTTT
TRBV5-5	-	-	TRBJ1-1	CASSLLSSGFTEAFF	TGTGCCAGCAGCTTGTTAAGTTCAGGGTTCACTGAAGCTTTCTTT
TRBV4-3	-	-	TRBJ2-7	CASSQDWEEEGYEQYF	TGCGCCAGCAGCCAAGATTGGGAGGAGGAGGGCTACGAGCAGTACTTC
TRBV29-1	-	-	TRBJ2-3	CSVIQGYTQYF	TGCAGCGTTATTCAGGGGTATACGCAGTATTTT
TRBV19	few	-	TRBJ2-4	CASSSTGRRAKNIQYF	TGTGCCAGTAGTTCCACAGGGAGAAGAGCCAAAAACATTCAGTACTTC
TRBV6-2/TRBV6-3	-	TRBD2	TRBJ2-1	CASSYSLPSGSAREQFF	TGTGCCAGCAGTTACTCCCTACCTAGCGGGAGTGCCCGTGAGCAGTTCTTC
TRBV18	-	-	TRBJ1-4	CASSPGGFATNEKLFF	TGTGCCAGCTCACCAGGCGGGTTTGCGACTAATGAAAAACTGTTTTTT